This is a list of T cell receptor beta chains from one sample in a study of Ad26.COV2.S vaccination and SARS-CoV-2 variants. Assay used: immunoSEQ multiplex PCR; TCRdb lists only in-frame clones, some missing. The table has about 240,000 clones, more than 75% seen once. The source was peripheral blood, collected in a trial of Ad26.COV2.S vaccine versus placebo. These receptors all stem from a person between 18 and 65 years old who received the Ad26.COV2.S COVID-19 vaccine or a placebo. CDR3s include the opening cysteine and the closing phenylalanine or tryptophan. Clone size is stated in some rows and not others, as once, few, many or a class when expanded.

V gene: TRBV19
clone size: NA
J gene: TRBJ2-7
CDR3 protein: CASSNRPAYEQYF

V gene: TRBV19
clone size: NA
J gene: TRBJ2-1
CDR3 protein: CASSEGRRGTTYNEQFF

V gene: TRBV7-8
clone size: once
J gene: TRBJ2-7
CDR3 protein: CASSLWSGPTYEQYF

V gene: TRBV10-1
clone size: few
J gene: TRBJ1-1
CDR3 protein: CASSEMGNTEAFF

V gene: TRBV7-2
clone size: NA
J gene: TRBJ2-7
CDR3 protein: CASSLRVGAGGIYEQYF

V gene: TRBV2
clone size: NA
J gene: TRBJ2-3
CDR3 protein: CASSSDTQYF

V gene: TRBV9
clone size: NA
J gene: TRBJ2-5
CDR3 protein: CASSVGTSGGRNQETQYF

V gene: TRBV7-9
clone size: NA
J gene: TRBJ2-7
CDR3 protein: CASSPRTSSYEQYF

V gene: TRBV18
clone size: NA
J gene: TRBJ2-5
CDR3 protein: CASSLLEETQYF

V gene: TRBV5-1
clone size: NA
J gene: TRBJ1-1
CDR3 protein: CASVDLMNTEAFF

V gene: TRBV6-2/TRBV6-3
clone size: once
J gene: TRBJ2-7
CDR3 protein: CASSYFREQYF

V gene: TRBV6-4
clone size: NA
J gene: TRBJ2-6
CDR3 protein: CASSVGPGQPSSGANVLTF

V gene: TRBV5-1
clone size: once
J gene: TRBJ2-7
CDR3 protein: CASSSGRDQQYF

V gene: TRBV7-2
clone size: NA
J gene: TRBJ2-3
CDR3 protein: CASSLGQITDTQYF

V gene: TRBV7-9
clone size: NA
J gene: TRBJ2-5
CDR3 protein: CASSQSTGTDQETQYF

V gene: TRBV24-1
clone size: NA
J gene: TRBJ1-1
CDR3 protein: CATSGTGDNLNTEAFF

V gene: TRBV27
clone size: NA
J gene: TRBJ2-7
CDR3 protein: CASSSYSGGLDSYEQYF

V gene: TRBV6-5
clone size: NA
J gene: TRBJ1-2
CDR3 protein: CASSYSGQGHGYTF

V gene: TRBV5-5
clone size: NA
J gene: TRBJ2-7
CDR3 protein: CASSWGDRIYEQYF

V gene: TRBV5-1
clone size: NA
J gene: TRBJ1-1
CDR3 protein: CASSFGQTNMEAFF

V gene: TRBV19
clone size: NA
J gene: TRBJ2-1
CDR3 protein: CASSIEASSGPYNEQFF

V gene: TRBV6-5
clone size: NA
J gene: TRBJ2-3
CDR3 protein: CASSPGYSTDTQYF

V gene: TRBV28
clone size: NA
J gene: TRBJ1-1
CDR3 protein: CASARPGQNTEAFF

V gene: TRBV5-1
clone size: NA
J gene: TRBJ2-3
CDR3 protein: CASSPLDGTDTQYF

V gene: TRBV7-9
clone size: NA
J gene: TRBJ2-1
CDR3 protein: CASSFLQGEGNEQFF

V gene: TRBV7-3
clone size: NA
J gene: TRBJ2-1
CDR3 protein: CASSSGMGAPPNEQFF

V gene: TRBV4-3
clone size: NA
J gene: TRBJ1-2
CDR3 protein: CASSPHRQGAYGYTF

V gene: TRBV19
clone size: NA
J gene: TRBJ2-7
CDR3 protein: CASRSETGSYEQYF

V gene: TRBV3-1/TRBV3-2
clone size: NA
J gene: TRBJ1-2
CDR3 protein: CASSQDRVKANYGYTF

V gene: TRBV6-6
clone size: NA
J gene: TRBJ2-1
CDR3 protein: CASSFLNFPRGESSYNEQFF

V gene: TRBV24-1
clone size: NA
J gene: TRBJ2-2
CDR3 protein: CATSDFRQGANTGELFF

V gene: TRBV5-6
clone size: NA
J gene: TRBJ1-5
CDR3 protein: CASSLSGGPNQPQHF

V gene: TRBV6-5
clone size: NA
J gene: TRBJ2-7
CDR3 protein: CASTGGVAYEQYF

V gene: TRBV19
clone size: NA
J gene: TRBJ1-3
CDR3 protein: CASSMRSGQTGNTIYF

V gene: TRBV14
clone size: once
J gene: TRBJ1-3
CDR3 protein: CASSQRALDTIYF

V gene: TRBV5-4
clone size: NA
J gene: TRBJ2-7
CDR3 protein: CASSFSDRLGYEQYF

V gene: TRBV3-1/TRBV3-2
clone size: NA
J gene: TRBJ2-2
CDR3 protein: CASTVWRNTGELFF